This entry lists 32 T cell receptor beta chains sequenced from one sample in a study of chemoradiotherapy in HPV16-positive cancers. Sequencing was performed with immunoSEQ multiplex PCR; in TCRdb, only in-frame clones are kept and a portion is missing. There are 5,500 to 6,000 clones in the sample; about 79% occur only once, and roughly 9.2% lies in the top ten. Sequenced material: tumor tissue, taken from a patient who underwent chemoradiotherapy. The receptors here all came from a human donor with HPV-associated anogenital cancer.

This clone is deemed medium-sized. CDR3 sequence: CASSEHGRATEAFF. The CDR3 DNA reads TGTGCCAGCAGTGAACACGGCAGGGCAACTGAAGCTTTCTTT. V and J are TRBV25-1 and TRBJ1-1; maybe TRBD1 (5 bases). V gave up 2 bases and J gave up 5 bases, with 12 bases separating them. Looked up from germline, CDR1 is MGHDK and CDR2 is SYGVNS. CDR3 length equals 14 residues.

CDR3 DNA: TGTGCCAGCAGCTTGGGGGACTACTACAATGAGCAGTTCTTC. Its translation: CASSLGDYYNEQFF. The V gene is TRBV7-9, the J gene TRBJ2-1, with 7 bases that match TRBD2. Germline V gives CDR1 SEHNR, CDR2 FQNEAQ (reference sequence). V gave up 3 bases and J gave up 3 bases; unmatched junction bases: 2. This CDR3 is built from 14 residues.

The chain joins TRBV29-1 to TRBJ1-1; 9 bases align to TRBD1. This CDR3 comprises 11 residues. Germline CDR1 is SQVTM and CDR2 is ANQGSEA. V shed 7 bases, J shed 11 bases, and the junction held 8 bases outside the gene matches. The CDR3 spells CSGQGVGEAFF. Here the CDR3 DNA reads TGCAGCGGACAGGGGGTAGGCGAGGCTTTCTTT.

The chain has TRBV9 and TRBJ1-4; D may be TRBD1 (5 bases). The CDR3 runs to 15 residues. Germline CDR1 and CDR2: SGDLS and YYNGEE. Deletions cut 0 bases from V and 8 bases from J, with 14 bases between. The CDR3: CASSVGGRVNEKLFF. The CDR3 coding sequence is TGTGCCAGCAGCGTAGGCGGCAGGGTAAACGAAAAACTGTTTTTT.

V and J are TRBV11-1 and TRBJ2-1, with 10 bases aligning to TRBD2. The CDR3 covers 19 residues. Germline CDR1 is SGHAT and CDR2 is FQDESV (reference sequence). After removal of 5 bases from V and 4 bases from J, the junction contained 17 bases not matched to a gene. This CDR3 is CASSRSGGVRRGTYNEQFF. Written as DNA, the CDR3 is TGTGCCAGCAGCCGAAGCGGGGGGGTAAGAAGGGGGACATACAATGAGCAGTTCTTC. Filled out from reference TRBV11-1 and TRBJ2-1, the complete variable domain reads EAEVAQSPRYKITEKSQAVAFWCDPISGHATLYWYRQILGQGPELLVQFQDESVVDDSQLPKDRFSAERLKGVDSTLKIQPAELGDSAMYLCASSRSGGVRRGTYNEQFFGPGTRLTVL.

Only a few counts were recorded for this clone. The rearrangement joins TRBV30 to TRBJ1-6; 9 nucleotides align to TRBD1. V dropped 0 bases and J dropped 6; count of bases not matched to a gene: 6. The length of the CDR3 is 16 residues. Germline assignment: CDR1 GTSNPN and CDR2 SVGIG (reference sequence). CDR3 residues: CAWSVGGTGTNSPLHF. The CDR3 DNA reads as TGTGCCTGGAGTGTAGGGGGGACAGGGACTAATTCACCCCTCCACTTT.

A few counts support this clone. This rearrangement joins TRBV5-3 to TRBJ2-7, with TRBD1 matching over 11 bases. TRBV5-3 is an open reading frame, and its role is uncertain. The CDR3 covers 15 residues. The V gene end was trimmed by 8 bases and the J gene end by 3 bases; junction bases not matched to a gene: 10. In nucleotides, the CDR3 is TGTGCCAGCAGGGATACCGGGACAGGGGGCTACGAGCAGTACTTC. This sequence encodes CASRDTGTGGYEQYF.

The chain links TRBV7-2 to TRBJ2-2; 9 bases line up with TRBD2. This CDR3 contains 14 residues. CDR1 and CDR2 (germline): SGHTA, FQGNSA. The V segment lost 4 bases and the J segment 7 bases; nucleotides outside the gene matches: 4. CDR3 in DNA: TGTGCCAGCAGCTGGGGACTAGCAATCGGGGAGCTGTTTTTT. Translating gives CASSWGLAIGELFF.

This clone was counted a few times. This sequence joins TRBV4-1 and TRBJ2-7, with a weak D call TRBD1 (5 bases). The CDR3 length is 16 residues. V was clipped by 0 bases and J by 2 bases, with 14 bases between them. The germline CDR1 and CDR2 sequences are MGHRA and YSYEKL. The CDR3 coding sequence is TGCGCCAGCAGCCAAGAGGAGACAGTTCCGACCTACGAGCAGTACTTC. Encoded protein: CASSQEETVPTYEQYF.

The V gene is TRBV7-9, the J gene TRBJ2-7; 7 bases are shared with TRBD1. After removal of 5 bases from V and 4 bases from J, the junction contained 2 bases not matched to a gene. Germline V gene sequence: CDR1 SEHNR, CDR2 FQNEAQ (reference sequence). This CDR3 spans 12 amino acids. CDR3 protein: CASSETGYEQYF. CDR3 bases: TGTGCCAGCAGCGAGACAGGGTACGAGCAGTACTTC.

The chain uses TRBV6-5 and TRBJ2-7, with a weak D call TRBD1 (6 bases). CDR3 size: 15 residues. The ends were cut back, 0 bases at V and 1 base at J, with 10 bases in the middle. Germline CDR1 MNHEY, CDR2 SVGAGI. CDR3 protein: CASSYSPDSSYEQYF. CDR3 DNA sequence: TGTGCCAGCAGTTACTCACCGGACAGTTCCTACGAGCAGTACTTC.

The rearrangement links TRBV6-1 to TRBJ2-3, with 11 bases fitting TRBD2. Germline values: CDR1 MNHNS, CDR2 SASEGT. This CDR3 region has 15 residues. Trimming took 5 bases from V and 3 from J; bases not matched to a gene: 4. CDR3 amino acids: CASSMTSGVTDTQYF. The CDR3 DNA follows: TGTGCCAGCAGTATGACTAGCGGGGTGACAGATACGCAGTATTTT.

A few counts support this clone. The J gene is TRBJ1-6, the V gene TRBV11-1; D is unresolved. The V end lost 2 bases, the J end lost 8 bases, and 10 bases lay between the germline ends. The CDR3 runs to 14 residues. Per the germline V gene, CDR1 is SGHAT and CDR2 is FQDESV (reference sequence). The CDR3 reads CASSLLGSHSPLHF. CDR3 bases: TGTGCCAGCAGCTTACTAGGTTCGCATTCACCCCTCCACTTT.

This sequence joins TRBV9 and TRBJ2-1, with D unclear. In germline, CDR1 is SGDLS, CDR2 YYNGEE. Trimming removed 0 bases from V and 12 bases from J, with 16 bases in between. The CDR3 has 14 residues. The CDR3 DNA sequence: TGTGCCAGCAGCGTAGATCCCTTATCGGTGGGGCAGTTCTTC. This sequence encodes CASSVDPLSVGQFF. Variable domain in full (rest from reference TRBV9 and TRBJ2-1): DSGVTQTPKHLITATGQRVTLRCSPRSGDLSVYWYQQSLDQGLQFLIQYYNGEERAKGNILERFSAQQFPDLHSELNLSSLELGDSALYFCASSVDPLSVGQFFGPGTRLTVL.

The CDR3 spells CASSVPTGLQDTQYF. The CDR3 bases are TGTGCCAGCAGTGTACCGACCGGACTACAAGATACGCAGTATTTT. The V call is TRBV25-1, the J call TRBJ2-3; tentative D call: TRBD2 (6 bases). The CDR3 length is 15 residues. Germline V gene lookup returns CDR1 MGHDK and CDR2 SYGVNS. The V end lost 4 bases, the J end lost 5 bases, and 16 bases lay between the germline ends. Full variable domain (missing parts from reference TRBV25-1 and TRBJ2-3): EADIYQTPRYLVIGTGKKITLECSQTMGHDKMYWYQQDPGMELHLIHYSYGVNSTEKGDLSSESTVSRIRTEHFPLTLESARPSHTSQYLCASSVPTGLQDTQYFGPGTRLTVL.

The chain is built from TRBV2 and TRBJ2-2, with TRBD1 identical over 7 bases. V shed 4 bases, J shed 1 base, and the junction held 0 bases outside the gene matches. The CDR3 runs 14 residues. Germline V gene data show CDR1 as SNHLY and CDR2 as FYNNEI. CDR3 protein: CASSGQGNTGELFF. Here the CDR3 DNA reads TGTGCCAGCAGTGGACAGGGGAACACCGGGGAGCTGTTTTTT.

For the CDR3, the DNA is TGTGCCAGTACTACGACCGGGACAGGGGGCACTGAAGCTTTCTTT. Encoded protein: CASTTTGTGGTEAFF. This chain joins TRBV7-2 and TRBJ1-1; 11 nucleotides agree with TRBD1. This CDR3 is 15 amino acids long. J was trimmed by 4 bases and V by 9 bases; bases with no gene match: 10. Germline assignment: CDR1 SGHTA and CDR2 FQGNSA.

The chain is built from TRBV4-3 and TRBJ2-7, with D maybe TRBD1 (6 bases). This CDR3 spans 14 amino acids. The germline V gene encodes CDR1 LGHNA and CDR2 YSLEER. Here the CDR3 reads CASRIPKPGQGAPV. The CDR3, as DNA: TGCGCCAGCAGGATACCGAAGCCGGGACAAGGGGCACCCGTC.

The gene calls are TRBV2 and TRBJ2-5; D is possibly TRBD1 (5 bases). The CDR3 is made up of 14 amino acids. The germline V gene has CDR1 SNHLY and CDR2 FYNNEI. V lost 5 bases, J lost 7 bases, and 17 bases lay in between. CDR3 region: CASSRSEGAVTQYF. The CDR3 nucleotides are TGTGCCAGCAGTCGGTCCGAAGGGGCCGTGACCCAGTACTTC.

The chain is built from TRBV5-6 and TRBJ2-1, with 14 bases lining up with TRBD2. This CDR3 spans 16 amino acids. Germline trimming cut 5 bases from V and 9 bases from J; bases unmatched to any gene: 10. Germline assignment: CDR1 SGHDT and CDR2 YYEEEE. CDR3 sequence reads: CASRWTSGGFGGEQFF. CDR3 coding DNA: TGTGCCAGCAGGTGGACTAGCGGGGGGTTTGGCGGTGAGCAGTTCTTC.

V gene TRBV9 combines with J gene TRBJ2-7, with D unresolved. CDR3 size: 13 residues. CDR1 is SGDLS and CDR2 is YYNGEE in the germline V gene. Trimming took off 3 bases at V and 5 bases at J, with 12 bases between the two ends. CDR3 residues: CASSEHPLNEQYF. The DNA for the CDR3 is TGTGCCAGCAGCGAGCACCCATTAAACGAGCAGTACTTC.

This clone appeared once. The chain carries TRBV6-6 and TRBJ2-3, with D perhaps matching TRBD2 (7 bases). V lost 5 bases, J lost 2 bases, and 17 bases lay in between. CDR3 length: 16 residues. Germline V gene sequence: CDR1 MNHNY, CDR2 SVGAGI (reference sequence). This CDR3 is CASSPTRGAHTDTQYF. The CDR3 coding sequence is TGTGCCAGCAGTCCAACACGGGGGGCCCACACAGATACGCAGTATTTT.

This chain links TRBV5-6 with TRBJ2-7; D is undetermined. Deletions cut 1 base from V and 2 bases from J, with 7 bases between. CDR3 size: 13 residues. CDR1 is SGHDT, CDR2 YYEEEE, per germline. The CDR3 coding sequence is TGTGCCAGCAGCTTGAAGTTTACCTACGAGCAGTACTTC. This encodes CASSLKFTYEQYF.

The chain joins TRBV6-5 to TRBJ2-5; D gene unclear. Germline values: CDR1 MNHEY, CDR2 SVGAGI. Trimming removed 2 bases at V and 4 bases at J, with 2 bases between. The length of the CDR3 is 11 residues. The CDR3 protein is CASSYGETQYF. Written as DNA, the CDR3 is TGTGCCAGCAGTTACGGAGAGACCCAGTACTTC.

The chain joins TRBV21-1 to TRBJ1-5; TRBD1, the D gene given by the table, was not confirmed from the DNA. TRBV21-1 is a documented pseudogene. The CDR3 has 18 amino acids. Here the CDR3 reads CASSIRDRAKEGNQPQHF. CDR3 in DNA: TGTGCCAGCAGCATAAGGGACAGGGCGAAGGAAGGCAATCAGCCCCAGCATTTT.

The genes are TRBV6-4 and TRBJ2-7; D may match TRBD1 or TRBD2 (5 bases each). Trimming shortened V by 2 bases and J by 10 bases, and 15 bases separated the two germline ends. Germline V gene sequence: CDR1 MRHNA, CDR2 SNTAGT. CDR3 length equals 13 residues. The DNA for the CDR3 is TGTGCCAGCAGTGACGGGGACCCCGGCAAACAGTACTTC. It encodes CASSDGDPGKQYF.

This sequence joins TRBV7-9 and TRBJ2-2; 7 bases match TRBD2. The CDR3 contains 14 residues. The V and J ends lost 9 bases and 2 bases, in that order; junction bases with no gene match: 6. The V gene's germline CDR1 is SEHNR and CDR2 FQNEAQ (reference sequence). The CDR3 bases are TGTGCCAGTCGTGGGACTACCAACACCGGGGAGCTGTTTTTT. The encoded protein is CASRGTTNTGELFF.

V is TRBV25-1 and J is TRBJ2-1; D might be TRBD2 (5 bases). Germline V gene data show CDR1 as MGHDK and CDR2 as SYGVNS. Trimming took 3 bases from V and 8 from J, leaving 8 bases between them. The CDR3 loop spans 12 amino acids. In DNA form, the CDR3 reads TGTGCCAGCAGTGATTCCGGGGATGAGCAGTTCTTC. This sequence encodes CASSDSGDEQFF.

The chain combines TRBV5-4 with TRBJ1-1; the D gene is possibly TRBD1 (6 bases). V was trimmed by 0 bases and J by 0 bases, leaving 12 bases between them. From germline, CDR1 is SGHNT and CDR2 YYREEE (reference sequence). This CDR3 spans 16 amino acids. The CDR3 reads CASSLGAGAMNTEAFF. The CDR3 nucleotides are TGTGCCAGCAGCTTGGGAGCAGGGGCCATGAACACTGAAGCTTTCTTT.

This chain links TRBV4-3 with TRBJ2-6, with D unclear. V lost 0 bases, J lost 0 bases, and 12 bases lay in between. The germline V gene encodes CDR1 LGHNA and CDR2 YSLEER. CDR3 size: 18 residues. This CDR3 reads CASSQDQGIHSGANVLTF. DNA for the CDR3: TGCGCCAGCAGCCAAGATCAAGGAATACACTCTGGGGCCAACGTCCTGACTTTC.

The chain employs TRBV4-1 and TRBJ1-1; D uncertain. The CDR3 loop spans 12 amino acids. Looked up from germline, CDR1 is MGHRA and CDR2 is YSYEKL. Trimming pared 1 base from V and 10 bases from J, leaving 10 bases between. The CDR3 spells CASSQGGDPAFF. The CDR3 nucleotides read TGCGCCAGCAGCCAAGGGGGAGATCCAGCTTTCTTT.

This rearrangement joins TRBV29-1 to TRBJ2-1; 8 bases map to TRBD2. In germline, CDR1 is SQVTM, CDR2 ANQGSEA. CDR3 size: 14 residues. With V trimmed by 2 bases and J by 7 bases, 7 bases remained unmatched. In DNA form, the CDR3 reads TGCAGCGTTGAATCGGGGGGGGCCGGGAATGAGCAGTTCTTC. Translated: CSVESGGAGNEQFF.